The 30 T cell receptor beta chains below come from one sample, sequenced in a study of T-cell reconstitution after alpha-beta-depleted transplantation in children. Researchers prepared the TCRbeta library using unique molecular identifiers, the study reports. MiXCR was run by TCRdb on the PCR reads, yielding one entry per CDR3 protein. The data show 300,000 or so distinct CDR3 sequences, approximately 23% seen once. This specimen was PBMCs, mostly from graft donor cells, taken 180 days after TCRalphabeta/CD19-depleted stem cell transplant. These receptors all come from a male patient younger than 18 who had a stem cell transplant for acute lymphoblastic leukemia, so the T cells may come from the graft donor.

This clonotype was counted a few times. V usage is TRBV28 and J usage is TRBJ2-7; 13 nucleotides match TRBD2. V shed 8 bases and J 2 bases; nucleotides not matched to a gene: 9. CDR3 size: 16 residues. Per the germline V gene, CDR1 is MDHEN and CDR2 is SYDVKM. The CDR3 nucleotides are TGTGCCAGCTCCACCCCGGGACTAGCGGGACCCTACGAGCAGTACTTC. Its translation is CASSTPGLAGPYEQYF.

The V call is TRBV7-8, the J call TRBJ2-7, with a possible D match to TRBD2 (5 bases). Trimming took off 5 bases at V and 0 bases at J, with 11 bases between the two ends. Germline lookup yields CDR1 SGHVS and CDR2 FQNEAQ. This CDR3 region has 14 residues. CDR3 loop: CASSGSANSYEQYF. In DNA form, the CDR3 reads TGTGCCAGCAGCGGGAGCGCTAACTCCTACGAGCAGTACTTC.

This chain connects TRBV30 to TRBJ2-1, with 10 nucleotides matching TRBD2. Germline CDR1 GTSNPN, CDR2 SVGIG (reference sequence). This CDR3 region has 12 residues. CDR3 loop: CAASGLAREQFF. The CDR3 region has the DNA TGTGCTGCCTCGGGACTAGCGCGTGAGCAGTTCTTC. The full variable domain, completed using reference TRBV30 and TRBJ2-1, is SQTIHQWPATLVQPVGSPLSLECTVEGTSNPNLYWYRQAAGRGLQLLFYSVGIGQISSEVPQNLSASRPQDRQFILSSKKLLLSDSGFYLCAASGLAREQFFGPGTRLTVL.

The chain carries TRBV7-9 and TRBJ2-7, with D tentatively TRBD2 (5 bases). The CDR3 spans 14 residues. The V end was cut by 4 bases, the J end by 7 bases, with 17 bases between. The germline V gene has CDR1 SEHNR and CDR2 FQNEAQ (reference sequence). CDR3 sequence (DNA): TGTGCCAGCAGCTGGAACTGGGGAGAAGGAGAGCAGTACTTC. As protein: CASSWNWGEGEQYF.

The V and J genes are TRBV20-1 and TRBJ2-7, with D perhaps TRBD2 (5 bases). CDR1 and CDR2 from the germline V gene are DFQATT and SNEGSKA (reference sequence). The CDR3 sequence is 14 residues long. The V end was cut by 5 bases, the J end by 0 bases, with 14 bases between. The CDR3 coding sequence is TGCAGTGCTCTTTCGACTACCCTCTCCTACGAGCAGTACTTC. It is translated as CSALSTTLSYEQYF.

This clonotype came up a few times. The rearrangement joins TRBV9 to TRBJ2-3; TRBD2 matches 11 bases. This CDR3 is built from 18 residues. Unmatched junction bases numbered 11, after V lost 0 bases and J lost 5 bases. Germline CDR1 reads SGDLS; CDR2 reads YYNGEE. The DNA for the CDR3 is TGTGCCAGCAGCGTAGTGGGCCTAGCGGGAGGAGTCGGAGATACGCAGTATTTT. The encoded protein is CASSVVGLAGGVGDTQYF.

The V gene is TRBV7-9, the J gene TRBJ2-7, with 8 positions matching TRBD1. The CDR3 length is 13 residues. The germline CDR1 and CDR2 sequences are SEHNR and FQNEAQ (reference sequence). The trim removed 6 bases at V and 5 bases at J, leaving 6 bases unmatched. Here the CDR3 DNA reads TGTGCCAGCAGTAGGACAGGGACCAACGAGCAGTACTTC. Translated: CASSRTGTNEQYF.

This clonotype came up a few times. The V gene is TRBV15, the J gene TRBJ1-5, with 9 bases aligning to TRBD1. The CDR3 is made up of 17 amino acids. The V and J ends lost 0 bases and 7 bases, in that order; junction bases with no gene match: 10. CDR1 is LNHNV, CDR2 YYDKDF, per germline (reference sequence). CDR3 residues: CATSRDWADRGKQPQHF. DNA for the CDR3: TGTGCCACCAGCAGAGATTGGGCGGACAGGGGAAAGCAGCCCCAGCATTTT.

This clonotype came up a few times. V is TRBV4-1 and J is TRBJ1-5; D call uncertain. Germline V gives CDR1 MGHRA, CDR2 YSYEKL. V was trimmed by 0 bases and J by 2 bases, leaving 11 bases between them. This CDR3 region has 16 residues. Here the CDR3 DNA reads TGCGCCAGCAGCCAAGATAATGTGTTGGGCAATCAGCCCCAGCATTTT. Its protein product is CASSQDNVLGNQPQHF.

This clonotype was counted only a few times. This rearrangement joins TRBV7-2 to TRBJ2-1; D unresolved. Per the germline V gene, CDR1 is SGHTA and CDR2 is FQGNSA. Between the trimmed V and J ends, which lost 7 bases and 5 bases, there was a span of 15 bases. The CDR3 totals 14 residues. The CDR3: CASKKFDPNNEQFF. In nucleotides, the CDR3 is TGTGCCAGCAAAAAATTTGACCCCAACAATGAGCAGTTCTTC. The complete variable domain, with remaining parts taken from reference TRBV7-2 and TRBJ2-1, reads GAGVSQSPSNKVTEKGKDVELRCDPISGHTALYWYRQSLGQGLEFLIYFQGNSAPDKSGLPSDRFSAERTGGSVSTLTIQRTQQEDSAVYLCASKKFDPNNEQFFGPGTRLTVL.

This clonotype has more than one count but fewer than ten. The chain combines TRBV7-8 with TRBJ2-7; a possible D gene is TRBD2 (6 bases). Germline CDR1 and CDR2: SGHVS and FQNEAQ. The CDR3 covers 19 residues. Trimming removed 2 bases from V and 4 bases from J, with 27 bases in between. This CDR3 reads CASSLFRWSSQGLWYEQYF. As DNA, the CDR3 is TGTGCCAGCAGCTTATTTCGGTGGTCGTCCCAGGGACTTTGGTACGAGCAGTACTTC.

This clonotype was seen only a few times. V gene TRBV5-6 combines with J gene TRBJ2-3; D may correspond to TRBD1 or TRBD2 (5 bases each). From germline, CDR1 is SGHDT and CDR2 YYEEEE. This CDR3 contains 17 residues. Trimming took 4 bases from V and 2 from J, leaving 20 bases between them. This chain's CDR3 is CASSAEGIHPPTDTQYF. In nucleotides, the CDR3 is TGTGCCAGCAGCGCCGAGGGGATCCACCCCCCCACAGATACGCAGTATTTT.

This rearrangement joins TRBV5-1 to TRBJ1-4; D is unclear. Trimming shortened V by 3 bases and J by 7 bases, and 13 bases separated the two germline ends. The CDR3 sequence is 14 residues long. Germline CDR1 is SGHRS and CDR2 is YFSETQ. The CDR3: CASSSNWGGEKLFF. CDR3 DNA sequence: TGCGCCAGCAGCTCTAACTGGGGTGGTGAAAAACTGTTTTTT.

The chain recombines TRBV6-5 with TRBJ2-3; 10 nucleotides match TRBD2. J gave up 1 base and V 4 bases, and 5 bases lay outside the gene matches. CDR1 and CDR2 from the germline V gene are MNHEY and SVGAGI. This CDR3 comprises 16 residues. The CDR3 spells CASSSLTSGGTDTQYF. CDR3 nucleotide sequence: TGTGCCAGCAGTTCTTTAACTAGCGGGGGCACAGATACGCAGTATTTT.

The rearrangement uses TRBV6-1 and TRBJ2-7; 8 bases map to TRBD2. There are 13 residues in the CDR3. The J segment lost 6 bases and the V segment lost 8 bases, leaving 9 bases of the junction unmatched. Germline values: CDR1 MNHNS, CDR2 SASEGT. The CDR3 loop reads CASLSGSSGEQYF. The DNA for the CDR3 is TGTGCCAGCTTGAGCGGGAGTTCTGGCGAGCAGTACTTC.

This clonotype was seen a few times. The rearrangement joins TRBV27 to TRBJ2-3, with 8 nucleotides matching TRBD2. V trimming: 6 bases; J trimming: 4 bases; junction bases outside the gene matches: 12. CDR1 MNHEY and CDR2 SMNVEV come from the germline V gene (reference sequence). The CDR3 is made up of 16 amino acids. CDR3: CASSPPTGGPSDTQYF. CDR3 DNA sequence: TGTGCCAGCAGCCCCCCTACGGGAGGGCCGTCAGATACGCAGTATTTT.

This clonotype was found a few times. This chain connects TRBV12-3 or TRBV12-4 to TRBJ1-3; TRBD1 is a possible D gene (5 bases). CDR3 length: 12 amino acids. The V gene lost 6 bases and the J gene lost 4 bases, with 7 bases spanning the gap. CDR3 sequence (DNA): TGTGCCAGCAGCCCAGGGGGAAACACCATATATTTT. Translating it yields CASSPGGNTIYF.

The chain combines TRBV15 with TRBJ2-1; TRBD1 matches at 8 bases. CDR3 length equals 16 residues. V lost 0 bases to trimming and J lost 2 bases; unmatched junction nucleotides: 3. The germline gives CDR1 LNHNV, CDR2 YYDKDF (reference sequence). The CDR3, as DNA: TGTGCCACCAGCAGAGATACGACAGGGGCCTACAATGAGCAGTTCTTC. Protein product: CATSRDTTGAYNEQFF.

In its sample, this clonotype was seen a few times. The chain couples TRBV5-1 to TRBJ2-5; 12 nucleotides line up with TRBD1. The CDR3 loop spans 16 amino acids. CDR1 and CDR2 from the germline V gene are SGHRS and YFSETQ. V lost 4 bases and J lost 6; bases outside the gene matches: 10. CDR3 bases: TGCGCCAGCAGCGGCACCGGGACAGGGGGCGGGAAGACCCAGTACTTC. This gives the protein CASSGTGTGGGKTQYF.

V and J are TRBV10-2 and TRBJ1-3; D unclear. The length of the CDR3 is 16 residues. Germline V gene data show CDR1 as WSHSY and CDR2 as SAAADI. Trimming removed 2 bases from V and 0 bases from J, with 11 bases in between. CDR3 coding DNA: TGCGCCAGCAGTGAGCTGCCGGGGAGCTCTGGAAACACCATATATTTT. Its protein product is CASSELPGSSGNTIYF.

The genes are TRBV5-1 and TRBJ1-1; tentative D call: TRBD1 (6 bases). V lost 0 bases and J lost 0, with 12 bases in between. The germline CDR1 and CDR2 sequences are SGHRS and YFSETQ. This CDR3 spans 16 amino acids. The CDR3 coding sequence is TGCGCCAGCAGCTTGGGACGGGACACAATGAACACTGAAGCTTTCTTT. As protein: CASSLGRDTMNTEAFF.

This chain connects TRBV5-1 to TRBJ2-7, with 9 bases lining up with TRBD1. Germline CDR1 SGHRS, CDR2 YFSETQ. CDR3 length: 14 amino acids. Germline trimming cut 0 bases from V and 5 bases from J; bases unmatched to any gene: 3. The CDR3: CASSLDGQGNEQYF. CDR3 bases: TGCGCCAGCAGCTTGGATGGACAGGGGAACGAGCAGTACTTC.

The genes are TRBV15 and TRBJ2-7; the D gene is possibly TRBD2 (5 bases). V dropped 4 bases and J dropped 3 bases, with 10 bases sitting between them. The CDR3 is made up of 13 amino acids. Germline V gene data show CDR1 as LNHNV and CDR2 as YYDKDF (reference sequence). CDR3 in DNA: TGTGCCACCAGCAAAGGACTTAACTACGAGCAGTACTTC. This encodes CATSKGLNYEQYF.

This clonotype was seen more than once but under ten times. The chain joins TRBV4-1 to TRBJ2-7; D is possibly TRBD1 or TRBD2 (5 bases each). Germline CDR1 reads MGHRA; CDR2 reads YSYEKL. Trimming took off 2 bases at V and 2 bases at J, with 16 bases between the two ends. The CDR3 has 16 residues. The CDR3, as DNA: TGCGCCAGCAGCCAAAACAAGTGGGGACGGACCTACGAGCAGTACTTC. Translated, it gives CASSQNKWGRTYEQYF.

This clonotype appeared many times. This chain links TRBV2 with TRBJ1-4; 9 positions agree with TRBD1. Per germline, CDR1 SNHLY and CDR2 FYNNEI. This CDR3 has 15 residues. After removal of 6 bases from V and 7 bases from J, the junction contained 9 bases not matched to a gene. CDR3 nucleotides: TGTGCCAGCAGCTCGGGACAGGGACGAAGTGAAAAACTGTTTTTT. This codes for CASSSGQGRSEKLFF.

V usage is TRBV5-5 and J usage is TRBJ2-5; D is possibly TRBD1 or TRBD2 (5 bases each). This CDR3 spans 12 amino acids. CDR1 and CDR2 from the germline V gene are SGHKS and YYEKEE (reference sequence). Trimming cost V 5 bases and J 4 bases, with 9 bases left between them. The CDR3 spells CASSRDRETQYF. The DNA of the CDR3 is TGTGCCAGCAGTCGGGACCGAGAGACCCAGTACTTC.

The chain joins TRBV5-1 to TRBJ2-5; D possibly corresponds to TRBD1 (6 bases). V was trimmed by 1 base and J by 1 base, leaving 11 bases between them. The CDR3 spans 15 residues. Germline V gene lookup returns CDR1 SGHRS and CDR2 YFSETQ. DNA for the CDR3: TGCGCCAGCAGCTTGACCCCGGACAGCCAAGAGACCCAGTACTTC. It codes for CASSLTPDSQETQYF.

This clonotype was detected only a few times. In DNA form, the CDR3 reads TGTGCCAGCAGCTTCCCGGGACTAGCGGCGAACGAGCAGTACTTC. Its protein product is CASSFPGLAANEQYF. The chain uses TRBV7-2 and TRBJ2-7, with 11 bases identical to TRBD2. CDR3 length: 15 amino acids. Germline V lookup: CDR1 SGHTA, CDR2 FQGNSA. V dropped 3 bases and J dropped 5; count of bases not matched to a gene: 6.

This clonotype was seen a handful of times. CDR3 sequence (DNA): TGTGCCAGCAGGACTAGGGGGAGGTCCTACAATGAGCAGTTCTTC. Its protein product is CASRTRGRSYNEQFF. The gene calls are TRBV2 and TRBJ2-1, with D possibly called TRBD1 or TRBD2 (6 bases each). There are 15 residues in the CDR3. Trimming left V 6 bases short and J 1 base short, with 13 bases between. Germline CDR1 SNHLY, CDR2 FYNNEI.

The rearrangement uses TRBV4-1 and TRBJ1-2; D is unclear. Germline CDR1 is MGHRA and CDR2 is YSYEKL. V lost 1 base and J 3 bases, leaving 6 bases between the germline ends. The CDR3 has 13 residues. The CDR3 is CASSQGRYYGYTF. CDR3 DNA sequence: TGCGCCAGCAGCCAAGGGAGATACTATGGCTACACCTTC.